The next 24 T cell receptor beta chains were all read from a single sample in a study of beta chain features in type 1 diabetes. Sequenced material consisted of expressed TCRB transcripts (all of the isolated RNA was reverse transcribed). Clones were sequenced by immunoSEQ multiplex PCR, and TCRdb holds only the in-frame ones, with some missing. Here the sample spans around 450,000 clones, roughly 11% being singletons. Sequenced material: naive CD4+ T cells from blood. The receptors originated from a woman between 18 and 29 years old in good health.

This clone has more than one count but fewer than ten. V gene TRBV6-1 combines with J gene TRBJ2-5, with 8 bases matching TRBD2. Germline V lookup: CDR1 MNHNS, CDR2 SASEGT. The CDR3 is 15 amino acids. With V trimmed by 4 bases and J by 3 bases, 7 bases remained unmatched. The CDR3 spells CASSGYGGAEETQYF. CDR3 DNA: TGTGCCAGCAGTGGTTACGGGGGGGCCGAAGAGACCCAGTACTTC.

The chain couples TRBV7-2 to TRBJ2-1; TRBD2 aligns across 9 bases. V gave up 4 bases and J gave up 4 bases; unmatched junction bases: 5. Per the germline V gene, CDR1 is SGHTA and CDR2 is FQGNSA. The CDR3 sequence is 15 residues long. CDR3 sequence reads: CASSYVAGAYNEQFF. CDR3 sequence (DNA): TGTGCCAGCAGCTACGTAGCGGGGGCTTACAATGAGCAGTTCTTC.

The sample holds a few counts of this clone. The chain combines TRBV27 with TRBJ1-5, with TRBD1 as a possible D gene (5 bases). The CDR3 is 17 amino acids. Looked up from germline, CDR1 is MNHEY and CDR2 is SMNVEV (reference sequence). V was cut by 2 bases and J by 4 bases, with 18 bases left in between. CDR3 DNA: TGTGCCAGCAGTTTAGCGGGGGGAGGCCTCTGGAATCAGCCCCAGCATTTT. This sequence encodes CASSLAGGGLWNQPQHF.

Worth noting for this clone: The sample carries other DNA sequences with the same CDR3. The rearrangement joins TRBV7-2 to TRBJ2-1; D is unresolved. This CDR3 has 13 amino acids. Germline V gene sequence: CDR1 SGHTA, CDR2 FQGNSA. V lost 5 bases and J 0 bases, leaving 5 bases between the germline ends. The CDR3 DNA reads as TGTGCCAGCAGCCCAAGCTCCTACAATGAGCAGTTCTTC. Amino acid sequence: CASSPSSYNEQFF.

V and J are TRBV7-2 and TRBJ2-7; TRBD2 matches at 7 bases. Trimming at V came to 5 bases and at J to 7 bases, leaving 14 bases not matched to a gene. This CDR3 has 15 amino acids. The germline CDR1 and CDR2 sequences are SGHTA and FQGNSA. DNA of the CDR3: TGTGCCAGCAGCCACAGCGGGACCTCTCCGTGGGAGCAGTACTTC. Protein: CASSHSGTSPWEQYF.

This clone was picked up a small number of times. The chain links TRBV7-9 to TRBJ2-5, with TRBD1 identical over 8 bases. Germline lookup yields CDR1 SEHNR and CDR2 FQNEAQ (reference sequence). The ends lost 4 bases at V and 4 bases at J; junction bases unmatched: 5. The CDR3 has 14 residues. CDR3 DNA: TGTGCCAGCAGCTCCGACAGGGGCAGAGAGACCCAGTACTTC. Protein product: CASSSDRGRETQYF.

The chain recombines TRBV27 with TRBJ1-1; D is undetermined. V was shortened by 0 bases and J by 1 base, with 9 bases between the two germline ends. CDR1 is MNHEY, CDR2 SMNVEV, per germline (reference sequence). The CDR3 has 15 amino acids. The CDR3 sequence: CASSLSPVGNTEAFF. CDR3 bases: TGTGCCAGCAGTTTATCGCCGGTTGGGAACACTGAAGCTTTCTTT.

The chain carries TRBV13 and TRBJ1-5; TRBD1 matches 7 bases. J gave up 6 bases and V 4 bases, and 9 bases lay outside the gene matches. The CDR3 runs to 15 residues. In germline, CDR1 is PRHDT, CDR2 FYEKMQ (reference sequence). The CDR3 spells CASSSSQTGSQPQHF. DNA for the CDR3: TGTGCCAGCAGCTCAAGCCAGACAGGGAGTCAGCCCCAGCATTTT.

This clone has a handful of counts. The V call is TRBV29-1, the J call TRBJ1-2, with D possibly TRBD1 on 5 matching bases. Trimming cost V 2 bases and J 5 bases, with 12 bases left between them. The CDR3 consists of 13 residues. The germline gives CDR1 SQVTM, CDR2 ANQGSEA. For the CDR3, the DNA is TGCAGCGTTGAATACGCAGGGAAGTATGGCTACACCTTC. Translated, it gives CSVEYAGKYGYTF.

V is TRBV7-3 and J is TRBJ1-1; no definite D call. This CDR3 spans 13 amino acids. Germline CDR1 SGHTA, CDR2 FQGTGA. Trimming removed 5 bases from V and 1 base from J, with 8 bases in between. CDR3 sequence: CASSQQKNTEAFF. The CDR3 DNA is TGTGCCAGCAGCCAGCAGAAGAACACTGAAGCTTTCTTT.

V gene TRBV5-6 combines with J gene TRBJ2-7; D might be TRBD1 or TRBD2, each matching 5 bases. Trimming took off 4 bases at V and 7 bases at J, with 15 bases between the two ends. The length of the CDR3 is 13 residues. Germline CDR1 reads SGHDT; CDR2 reads YYEEEE. The CDR3 here is CASSPGPPGEQYV. CDR3 DNA: TGTGCCAGCAGCCCGGGACCTCCGGGAGAGCAGTACGTC.

This clone was detected only a few times. A read error may be the cause here, since a much bigger clone is one base away. The V call is TRBV2, the J call TRBJ2-5, with D unresolved. CDR1 is SNHLY and CDR2 is FYNNEI in the germline V gene. V was trimmed by 6 bases and J by 4 bases, leaving 3 bases between them. This CDR3 comprises 10 residues. Here the CDR3 reads CASRAETQYF. The DNA of the CDR3 is TGTGCCAGCAGGGCAGAGACCCAGTACTTC.

This clone was recorded a few times. The rearrangement uses TRBV7-8 and TRBJ2-6; TRBD2 matches 7 bases. The CDR3 is 18 residues long. Germline lookup yields CDR1 SGHVS and CDR2 FQNEAQ. Trimming removed 5 bases from V and 1 base from J; junction bases left unmatched: 11. CDR3 residues: CASSPREALISGANVLTF. DNA for the CDR3: TGTGCCAGCAGCCCCCGGGAGGCTCTGATATCTGGGGCCAACGTCCTGACTTTC.

This clone was detected only a few times. The chain uses TRBV5-4 and TRBJ2-5; D may match TRBD1 or TRBD2 (6 bases each). The CDR3 length is 14 residues. Germline-derived CDR1 and CDR2 are SGHNT and YYREEE (reference sequence). V lost 2 bases and J 5 bases, leaving 13 bases between the germline ends. CDR3 in amino acids: CASSLPGARETQYF. CDR3 nucleotide sequence: TGTGCCAGCAGCTTACCGGGGGCACGGGAGACCCAGTACTTC.

This clone appeared a few times. The rearrangement uses TRBV7-9 and TRBJ2-7; no firm D call. The germline CDR1 and CDR2 sequences are SEHNR and FQNEAQ (reference sequence). V gave up 5 bases and J gave up 0 bases, with 8 bases separating them. CDR3 length equals 13 residues. The CDR3 is CASSATGSYEQYV. The CDR3 DNA reads as TGTGCCAGCAGCGCCACCGGCTCCTACGAGCAGTACGTC.

The chain uses TRBV7-8 and TRBJ2-5; 7 bases align to TRBD1. Trimming cost V 1 base and J 5 bases; bases outside gene matches: 7. The CDR3 consists of 15 residues. Germline CDR1 reads SGHVS; CDR2 reads FQNEAQ. DNA of the CDR3: TGTGCCAGCAGCTTAGGTTCACAGGGGCGTGAGACCCAGTACTTC. It encodes CASSLGSQGRETQYF.

This clone was recorded a few times. This chain joins TRBV14 and TRBJ1-6, with TRBD1 as a possible D gene (6 bases). V was trimmed by 3 bases and J by 7 bases, leaving 16 bases between them. Per the germline V gene, CDR1 is SGHDN and CDR2 is FVKESK. The CDR3 consists of 16 residues. CDR3 bases: TGTGCCAGCAGCCACCACGCCGGGACAAGGAATTCACCCCTCCACTTT. Residues: CASSHHAGTRNSPLHF.

This clone was observed a few times. V is TRBV7-3 and J is TRBJ1-2; D is uncertain. CDR3 length equals 13 residues. V shed 5 bases and J shed 3 bases, with 10 bases lying between them. CDR1 is SGHTA and CDR2 is FQGTGA in the germline V gene. This CDR3 is CASSPGSHYGYTF. The CDR3 DNA reads as TGTGCCAGCAGCCCCGGCTCTCACTATGGCTACACCTTC. The full variable domain, its missing parts supplied by reference TRBV7-3 and TRBJ1-2, is GAGVSQTPSNKVTEKGKYVELRCDPISGHTALYWYRQSLGQGPEFLIYFQGTGAADDSGLPNDRFFAVRPEGSVSTLKIQRTERGDSAVYLCASSPGSHYGYTFGSGTRLTVV.

In its sample, this clone was seen a few times. The gene calls are TRBV2 and TRBJ2-1; 12 nucleotides agree with TRBD1. V trimming: 6 bases; J trimming: 8 bases; junction bases outside the gene matches: 11. Germline loops: CDR1 SNHLY, CDR2 FYNNEI. The CDR3 totals 16 residues. The CDR3 bases are TGTGCCAGCAGAGCCTCGCTCGGGACAGGGGGCTATGAGCAGTTCTTC. As protein: CASRASLGTGGYEQFF.

This clone turned up a few times. V and J are TRBV7-3 and TRBJ2-1; D not resolved. The germline V and J ends were trimmed by 5 bases and 8 bases, with 10 bases remaining between them. CDR3 size: 12 residues. Germline V gene sequence: CDR1 SGHTA, CDR2 FQGTGA. CDR3 nucleotide sequence: TGTGCCAGCAGCCAGACGGGTTATGAGCAGTTCTTC. Protein sequence: CASSQTGYEQFF.

The rearrangement uses TRBV7-2 and TRBJ2-3; perhaps D is TRBD1 or TRBD2 (5 bases each). The germline gives CDR1 SGHTA, CDR2 FQGNSA. This CDR3 contains 14 residues. V lost 2 bases and J lost 2, with 8 bases in between. This CDR3 is CASSLWGNTDTQYF. In DNA, the CDR3 is TGTGCCAGCAGCTTATGGGGGAACACAGATACGCAGTATTTT.

This clone was counted only a few times. A much larger clone differs by one base, so this may be a read error. This chain joins TRBV5-6 and TRBJ2-5; D is uncertain. Trimming pared 2 bases from V and 5 bases from J, leaving 4 bases between. The CDR3 is made up of 11 amino acids. Germline V gene sequence: CDR1 SGHDT, CDR2 YYEEEE. Written as DNA, the CDR3 is TGTGCCAGCAGCTTCGGGGAGACCCAGTACTTC. It encodes CASSFGETQYF. The complete variable domain, with remaining parts taken from reference TRBV5-6 and TRBJ2-5, reads DAGVTQSPTHLIKTRGQQVTLRCSPKSGHDTVSWYQQALGQGPQFIFQYYEEEERQRGNFPDRFSGHQFPNYSSELNVNALLLGDSALYLCASSFGETQYFGPGTRLLVL.

The chain is built from TRBV7-9 and TRBJ2-2, with TRBD1 matching over 7 bases. Germline V gene sequence: CDR1 SEHNR, CDR2 FQNEAQ (reference sequence). Trimming removed 5 bases from V and 7 bases from J; junction bases left unmatched: 4. The length of the CDR3 is 13 residues. The CDR3 sequence is CASSKTGIGELFF. The CDR3 DNA is TGTGCCAGCAGCAAGACAGGGATCGGGGAGCTGTTTTTT.

CDR3 sequence reads: CASSLTGLSDEQYF. The CDR3 nucleotides read TGTGCCAGCAGCTTGACAGGGCTTAGCGACGAGCAGTACTTC. The genes are TRBV7-6 and TRBJ2-7; TRBD1 matches at 7 bases. Germline V CDR1 and CDR2: SGHVS, FNYEAQ. The ends lost 3 bases at V and 5 bases at J; junction bases unmatched: 7. The CDR3 has 14 residues.